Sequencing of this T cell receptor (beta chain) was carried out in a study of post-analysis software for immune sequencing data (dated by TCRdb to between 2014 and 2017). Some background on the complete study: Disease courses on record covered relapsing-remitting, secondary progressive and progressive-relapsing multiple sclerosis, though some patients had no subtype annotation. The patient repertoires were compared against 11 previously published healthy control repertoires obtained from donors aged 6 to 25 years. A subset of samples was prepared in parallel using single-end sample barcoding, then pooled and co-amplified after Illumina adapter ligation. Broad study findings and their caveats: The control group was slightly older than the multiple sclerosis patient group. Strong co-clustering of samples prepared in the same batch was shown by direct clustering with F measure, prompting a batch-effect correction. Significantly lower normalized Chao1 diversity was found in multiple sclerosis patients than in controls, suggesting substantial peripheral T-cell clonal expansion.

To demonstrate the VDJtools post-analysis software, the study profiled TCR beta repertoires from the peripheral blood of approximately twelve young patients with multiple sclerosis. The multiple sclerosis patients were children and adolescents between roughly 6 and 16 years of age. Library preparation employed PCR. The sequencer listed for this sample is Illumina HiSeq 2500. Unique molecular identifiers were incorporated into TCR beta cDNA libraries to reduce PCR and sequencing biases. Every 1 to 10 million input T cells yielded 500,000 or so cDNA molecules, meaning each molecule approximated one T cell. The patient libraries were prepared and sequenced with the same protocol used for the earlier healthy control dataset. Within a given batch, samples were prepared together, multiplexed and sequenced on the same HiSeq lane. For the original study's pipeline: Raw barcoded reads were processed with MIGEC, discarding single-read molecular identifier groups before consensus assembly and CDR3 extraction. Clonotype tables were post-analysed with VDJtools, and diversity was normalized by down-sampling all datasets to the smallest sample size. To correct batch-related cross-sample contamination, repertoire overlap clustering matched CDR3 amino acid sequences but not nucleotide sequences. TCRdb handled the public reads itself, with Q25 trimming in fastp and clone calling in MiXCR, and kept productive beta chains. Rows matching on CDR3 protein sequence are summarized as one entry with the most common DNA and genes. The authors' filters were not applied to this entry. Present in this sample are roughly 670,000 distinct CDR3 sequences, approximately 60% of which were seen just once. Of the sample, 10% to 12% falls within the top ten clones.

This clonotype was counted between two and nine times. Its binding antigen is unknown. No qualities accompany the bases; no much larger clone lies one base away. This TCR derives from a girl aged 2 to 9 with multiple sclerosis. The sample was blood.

CDR3 region: CASSLAYGEIYGYTF. DNA sequence: TGCGCCAGCAGCTTGGCTTACGGGGAAATCTATGGCTACACCTTC. Recombination linked TRBV5-1 to TRBJ1-2; there is no confident call for the D gene. V lost 0 bases and J lost 4 bases; the stretch between them is 13 bases long. From a lookup of the germline V gene, CDR1 and CDR2 are SGHRS and YFSETQ. Measured from the cysteine to the phenylalanine, the CDR3 is 15 residues long. Solely the CDR3 DNA is kept, with 45 bases framed from the first base.